This T cell receptor (beta chain) was found in a study of T cell changes during pregnancy in multiple sclerosis. Some clones are missing from TCRdb's copy, which holds only in-frame ones; the method was immunoSEQ multiplex PCR. The table lists 130,000 or so clones, around 95% of them singletons. The germline gives CDR1 MDHEN, CDR2 SYDVKM. Trimming cost V 6 bases and J 3 bases, with 6 bases left between them. The length of the CDR3 is 11 residues. This chain uses TRBV28 with TRBJ2-7, with D perhaps TRBD1 (6 bases). This TCR came from a female donor with multiple sclerosis, enrolled in a pregnancy study. The material was peripheral blood, obtained after pregnancy. The CDR3 is CASRDSYEQYF. The CDR3, as DNA: TGTGCCAGCAGGGACAGCTACGAGCAGTACTTC.